These 32 T cell receptor beta chains were all obtained from the same sample, sequenced in a study of blood T cell repertoires in COVID-19. Clones were read by immunoSEQ multiplex PCR, and TCRdb kept only the in-frame ones, dropping some. The table includes 200,000 to 250,000 clones, 80% to 90% detected once. Sequenced input: PBMCs or T cells enriched from blood (not recorded which). These receptors were obtained from a woman aged 40 to 55 with acute COVID-19.

The rearrangement joins TRBV9 to TRBJ1-3; D ambiguous. The ends were cut back, 0 bases at V and 1 base at J, with 8 bases in the middle. The CDR3 totals 15 residues. Germline values: CDR1 SGDLS, CDR2 YYNGEE. The CDR3 loop reads CASSVDGFSGNTIYF. The CDR3 bases are TGTGCCAGCAGCGTAGACGGTTTTTCTGGAAACACCATATATTTT.

V gene TRBV15 combines with J gene TRBJ2-1, with 10 nucleotides matching TRBD2. Germline-derived CDR1 and CDR2 are LNHNV and YYDKDF (reference sequence). The CDR3 has 18 residues. Unmatched junction bases numbered 16, after V lost 4 bases and J lost 7 bases. Here the CDR3 reads CATSKGRTSGNPVNEQFF. For the CDR3, the DNA is TGTGCCACCAGCAAAGGGAGAACTAGCGGGAATCCAGTAAATGAGCAGTTCTTC.

The chain recombines TRBV15 with TRBJ1-4; D ambiguous. The CDR3 is made up of 13 amino acids. Between the trimmed V and J ends, which lost 0 bases and 7 bases, there was a span of 6 bases. The V gene's germline CDR1 is LNHNV and CDR2 YYDKDF (reference sequence). The DNA for the CDR3 is TGTGCCACCAGCAGAGATTCAGGTGAAAAACTGTTTTTT. It is translated as CATSRDSGEKLFF.

The genes are TRBV7-9 and TRBJ1-5; D might be TRBD1 (5 bases). V lost 2 bases and J lost 2, with 10 bases in between. Germline CDR1 and CDR2: SEHNR and FQNEAQ (reference sequence). CDR3 length: 15 amino acids. DNA for the CDR3: TGTGCCAGCAGCTTACAGGGTATGGGCAATCAGCCCCAGCATTTT. Translated: CASSLQGMGNQPQHF.

This clone was found once. V gene TRBV19 combines with J gene TRBJ2-1, with TRBD2 matching 12 bases. Germline V gives CDR1 LNHDA, CDR2 SQIVND (reference sequence). This CDR3 contains 17 residues. The ends lost 0 bases at V and 4 bases at J; junction bases unmatched: 4. CDR3 nucleotides: TGTGCCAGTAGTATAGAACGACTAGCGGGGGCGTACAATGAGCAGTTCTTC. It specifies CASSIERLAGAYNEQFF.

V usage is TRBV28 and J usage is TRBJ2-1; 13 bases agree with TRBD2. The CDR3 length is 16 residues. Germline V gene lookup returns CDR1 MDHEN and CDR2 SYDVKM. Trimming removed 5 bases from V and 5 bases from J; junction bases left unmatched: 6. The CDR3 is CASSQGTSGIHNEQFF. CDR3 nucleotide sequence: TGTGCCAGCAGTCAAGGGACTAGCGGGATCCACAATGAGCAGTTCTTC.

V and J are TRBV7-3 and TRBJ2-1; TRBD2 matches at 12 bases. Germline CDR1 is SGHTA and CDR2 is FQGTGA. The junction had 5 bases not matched to a gene; V was cut back by 4 bases and J by 7 bases. This CDR3 comprises 15 residues. The CDR3 reads CASSSSSGRGNEQFF. The CDR3 DNA sequence: TGTGCCAGCAGCTCTTCTAGCGGGAGGGGTAATGAGCAGTTCTTC. Combining the CDR3 with reference TRBV7-3 and TRBJ2-1 gives the whole variable domain GAGVSQTPSNKVTEKGKYVELRCDPISGHTALYWYRQSLGQGPEFLIYFQGTGAADDSGLPNDRFFAVRPEGSVSTLKIQRTERGDSAVYLCASSSSSGRGNEQFFGPGTRLTVL.

The rearrangement links TRBV10-2 to TRBJ2-7; 9 bases fit TRBD2. Germline loops: CDR1 WSHSY, CDR2 SAAADI. There are 15 residues in the CDR3. With 4 bases clipped from V and 3 bases from J, the junction kept 7 bases outside the gene matches. CDR3 nucleotide sequence: TGCGCCAGCAGTGCAATAGCGGGAGACGGCTACGAGCAGTACTTC. Its translation: CASSAIAGDGYEQYF.

J is TRBJ2-1 and V is TRBV18; the match to TRBD2 covers 7 bases. The germline V gene encodes CDR1 KGHSH and CDR2 LQKENI. Trimming removed 3 bases from V and 5 bases from J; junction bases left unmatched: 19. This CDR3 region has 19 residues. The CDR3 sequence is CASSPGTSETFMTHNEQFF. The CDR3, as DNA: TGTGCCAGCTCACCGGGCACTAGCGAAACCTTTATGACCCACAATGAGCAGTTCTTC.

V is TRBV29-1 and J is TRBJ1-1; D possibly corresponds to TRBD1 (6 bases). The germline V and J ends were trimmed by 7 bases and 0 bases, with 9 bases remaining between them. This CDR3 is 12 amino acids long. Germline V CDR1 and CDR2: SQVTM, ANQGSEA. CDR3 DNA sequence: TGCAGCGCGGGACAAATGAACACTGAAGCTTTCTTT. As protein: CSAGQMNTEAFF.

The J gene is TRBJ2-1, the V gene TRBV4-1, with 12 nucleotides matching TRBD2. V trimming: 4 bases; J trimming: 7 bases; junction bases outside the gene matches: 5. The CDR3 covers 15 residues. Germline CDR1 and CDR2: MGHRA and YSYEKL. The CDR3 here is CASSRTSGRLNEQFF. The CDR3 DNA sequence: TGCGCCAGCAGCCGCACTAGCGGGAGGTTAAATGAGCAGTTCTTC.

This clone was observed once. The chain links TRBV28 to TRBJ1-4, with 11 positions matching TRBD1. The CDR3 has 18 residues. Trimming at V came to 4 bases and at J to 1 base, leaving 8 bases not matched to a gene. CDR1 is MDHEN and CDR2 is SYDVKM in the germline V gene. CDR3 sequence reads: CASSSWGTGGITNEKLFF. CDR3 bases: TGTGCCAGCAGTTCGTGGGGGACAGGGGGGATAACTAATGAAAAACTGTTTTTT.

This chain connects TRBV9 to TRBJ2-6, with TRBD1 identical over 9 bases. Losses at the gene ends were 2 bases for V and 0 bases for J; bases not matched to a gene: 9. The germline V gene has CDR1 SGDLS and CDR2 YYNGEE. The CDR3 contains 19 residues. CDR3 region: CASSVVGTGYLSGANVLTF. In DNA form, the CDR3 reads TGTGCCAGCAGCGTCGTAGGGACAGGGTATCTCTCTGGGGCCAACGTCCTGACTTTC.

About this clone itself: An end of the junction differs from the germline gene, which may be a read error. This chain connects TRBV28 to TRBJ1-2; no clear D. The CDR3 loop spans 12 amino acids. CDR1 is MDHEN, CDR2 SYDVKM, per germline. CDR3 nucleotide sequence: TGTGCCAGCAGTCAATTAACCGGAGCACGACTCTTC. This sequence encodes CASSQLTGARLF.

The chain links TRBV27 to TRBJ1-6; no clear D gene. Germline V gives CDR1 MNHEY, CDR2 SMNVEV (reference sequence). CDR3 size: 14 residues. Deletions cut 6 bases from V and 7 bases from J, with 13 bases between. CDR3 bases: TGTGCCAGCAGCCAGGAAAGGAAGAATTCACCCCTCCACTTT. It is translated as CASSQERKNSPLHF.

The gene calls are TRBV3-1 (or the pseudogene TRBV3-2) and TRBJ2-7; 9 bases line up with TRBD1. The germline CDR1 and CDR2 sequences are LGHDT and YNNKEL (reference sequence). V was clipped by 2 bases and J by 3 bases; unmatched bases: 8. This CDR3 contains 16 residues. CDR3 amino acids: CASSQWTGAKDYEQYF. CDR3 DNA: TGTGCCAGCAGCCAATGGACAGGGGCCAAGGACTACGAGCAGTACTTC.

This CDR3 reads CASSVAGGTSGSGPYNEQFF. In nucleotides, the CDR3 is TGTGCCAGCAGCGTAGCGGGGGGGACTAGCGGGAGCGGTCCCTACAATGAGCAGTTCTTC. This sequence joins TRBV9 and TRBJ2-1, with 14 bases matching TRBD2. The CDR3 covers 20 residues. Germline CDR1 is SGDLS and CDR2 is YYNGEE. With V trimmed by 0 bases and J by 2 bases, 10 bases remained unmatched.

This chain uses TRBV7-6 with TRBJ2-2; 7 nucleotides align to TRBD1. Germline-derived CDR1 and CDR2 are SGHVS and FNYEAQ. The V segment lost 1 base and the J segment 1 base; nucleotides outside the gene matches: 0. The CDR3 contains 15 residues. This chain's CDR3 is CASSLGTGNTGELFF. The CDR3 DNA reads as TGTGCCAGCAGCTTAGGGACAGGGAACACCGGGGAGCTGTTTTTT.

The chain recombines TRBV5-5 with TRBJ2-3, with 10 bases fitting TRBD2. The ends lost 4 bases at V and 5 bases at J; junction bases unmatched: 10. CDR3 length: 16 residues. Germline-derived CDR1 and CDR2 are SGHKS and YYEKEE (reference sequence). The CDR3 DNA is TGTGCCAGCAGCCATCGGACTAGCGGCCCCGTAGATACGCAGTATTTT. The encoded protein is CASSHRTSGPVDTQYF.

The CDR3 reads CASTGGYGYTF. The CDR3 region has the DNA TGTGCCAGCACCGGAGGCTATGGCTACACCTTC. The chain recombines TRBV6-5 with TRBJ1-2; D unresolved. The V end lost 7 bases, the J end lost 4 bases, and 7 bases lay between the germline ends. CDR1 and CDR2 (germline): MNHEY, SVGAGI. The CDR3 length is 11 residues.

This chain uses TRBV7-9 with TRBJ1-2; no firm D call. The CDR3 loop spans 14 amino acids. Per germline, CDR1 SEHNR and CDR2 FQNEAQ (reference sequence). V was clipped by 1 base and J by 7 bases, with 13 bases between them. CDR3 loop: CASSLEVWAGGYTF. CDR3 bases: TGTGCCAGCAGCTTAGAGGTCTGGGCGGGTGGCTACACCTTC. Together with reference TRBV7-9 and TRBJ1-2, the CDR3 gives the full variable domain: DTGVSQNPRHKITKRGQNVTFRCDPISEHNRLYWYRQTLGQGPEFLTYFQNEAQLEKSRLLSDRFSAERPKGSFSTLEIQRTEQGDSAMYLCASSLEVWAGGYTFGSGTRLTVV.

The V gene is TRBV27, the J gene TRBJ1-1; maybe TRBD1 (6 bases). Germline V gives CDR1 MNHEY, CDR2 SMNVEV (reference sequence). This CDR3 region has 13 residues. V was shortened by 8 bases and J by 1 base, with 11 bases between the two germline ends. The CDR3 coding sequence is TGTGCCAGCGGACAGCAATGGAACACTGAAGCTTTCTTT. It is translated as CASGQQWNTEAFF.

Only one count was recorded for this clone. The chain uses TRBV29-1 and TRBJ2-3, with TRBD2 identical over 12 bases. Germline V gene lookup returns CDR1 SQVTM and CDR2 ANQGSEA. The CDR3 extends over 14 amino acids. After removal of 4 bases from V and 5 bases from J, the junction contained 4 bases not matched to a gene. The DNA for the CDR3 is TGCAGCGTTGCACTAGCGGGAGGTGGAGATACGCAGTATTTT. It encodes CSVALAGGGDTQYF.

The chain combines TRBV19 with TRBJ1-1; 7 nucleotides agree with TRBD1. The germline CDR1 and CDR2 sequences are LNHDA and SQIVND (reference sequence). The CDR3 is 15 residues long. The V segment lost 6 bases and the J segment 0 bases; nucleotides outside the gene matches: 7. The chain's CDR3 is CASRQQGTLNTEAFF. In DNA, the CDR3 is TGTGCCAGTAGACAACAGGGGACCCTGAACACTGAAGCTTTCTTT.

The chain joins TRBV9 to TRBJ2-7; possible D gene TRBD2, 6 bases. CDR1 and CDR2 (germline): SGDLS, YYNGEE. This CDR3 is built from 15 residues. V lost 4 bases and J lost 0, with 14 bases in between. The chain's CDR3 is CASSSTWGGSYEQYF. The CDR3, as DNA: TGTGCCAGCAGCTCCACATGGGGAGGCTCCTACGAGCAGTACTTC.

The chain uses TRBV6-4 and TRBJ2-1; 10 bases are shared with TRBD2. The V gene's germline CDR1 is MRHNA and CDR2 SNTAGT. The CDR3 length is 16 residues. The V gene end was trimmed by 0 bases and the J gene end by 6 bases; junction bases not matched to a gene: 5. The CDR3 region has the DNA TGTGCCAGCAGTGACTCTACTAGCGGGATCTTCAATGAGCAGTTCTTC. Protein sequence: CASSDSTSGIFNEQFF.

The V gene is TRBV2, the J gene TRBJ1-5; D remains ambiguous. The CDR3 totals 14 residues. The V end lost 4 bases, the J end lost 4 bases, and 11 bases lay between the germline ends. CDR1 is SNHLY and CDR2 is FYNNEI in the germline V gene. CDR3 amino acids: CASSVTGGNQPQHF. CDR3 DNA: TGTGCCAGCAGTGTGACGGGAGGGAATCAGCCCCAGCATTTT.

This clone was counted only a few times. The gene calls are TRBV3-1 (or the pseudogene TRBV3-2) and TRBJ1-2; D gene uncertain. This CDR3 spans 14 amino acids. Germline lookup yields CDR1 LGHDT and CDR2 YNNKEL (reference sequence). V lost 3 bases to trimming and J lost 6 bases, with 14 bases between them. The CDR3: CASSHLRTVNGYTF. Written as DNA, the CDR3 is TGTGCCAGCAGCCACCTTCGAACGGTGAATGGCTACACCTTC.

With regard to this clone: Other DNA sequences in the sample encode the same CDR3. This chain uses TRBV5-1 with TRBJ1-1, with 10 bases lining up with TRBD1. The CDR3 is made up of 14 amino acids. V gave up 0 bases and J gave up 4 bases; unmatched junction bases: 0. The germline gives CDR1 SGHRS, CDR2 YFSETQ. CDR3: CASSLGDRGTEAFF. The CDR3 DNA follows: TGCGCCAGCAGCTTGGGGGACAGGGGCACTGAAGCTTTCTTT.

This clone was seen at least ten times. The rearrangement uses TRBV7-3 and TRBJ2-1; the match to TRBD2 covers 11 bases. The germline V gene encodes CDR1 SGHTA and CDR2 FQGTGA. This CDR3 has 16 residues. Germline trimming cut 0 bases from V and 2 bases from J; bases unmatched to any gene: 0. CDR3 bases: TGTGCCAGCAGCTTAACTAGCGGGAGGGCCTACAATGAGCAGTTCTTC. Amino acids: CASSLTSGRAYNEQFF.

The rearrangement joins TRBV29-1 to TRBJ1-2, with D uncertain. Looked up from germline, CDR1 is SQVTM and CDR2 is ANQGSEA. Trimming removed 6 bases at V and 2 bases at J, with 16 bases between. The CDR3 contains 14 residues. The CDR3 here is CSVQTGNSNYGYTF. The CDR3 nucleotides are TGCAGCGTCCAGACCGGGAACTCAAACTATGGCTACACCTTC.

V usage is TRBV6-5 and J usage is TRBJ1-1, with D unclear. Germline V CDR1 and CDR2: MNHEY, SVGAGI. CDR3 length equals 13 residues. V shed 4 bases and J shed 1 base, with 7 bases lying between them. The CDR3 nucleotides are TGTGCCAGCAGTTTTTCATCGAACACTGAAGCTTTCTTT. Translating gives CASSFSSNTEAFF.